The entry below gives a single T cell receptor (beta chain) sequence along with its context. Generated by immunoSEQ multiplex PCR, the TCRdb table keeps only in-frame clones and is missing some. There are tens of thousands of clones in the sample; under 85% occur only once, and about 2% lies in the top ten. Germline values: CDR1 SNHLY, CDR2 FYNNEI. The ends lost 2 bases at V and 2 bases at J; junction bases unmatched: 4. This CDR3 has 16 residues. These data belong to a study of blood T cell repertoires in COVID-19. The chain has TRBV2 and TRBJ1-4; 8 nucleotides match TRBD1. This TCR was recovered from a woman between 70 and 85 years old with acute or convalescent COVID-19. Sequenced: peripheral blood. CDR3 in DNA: TGTGCCAGCAGTGAACCCAGGGGGCGCACTAATGAAAAACTGTTTTTT. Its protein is CASSEPRGRTNEKLFF.